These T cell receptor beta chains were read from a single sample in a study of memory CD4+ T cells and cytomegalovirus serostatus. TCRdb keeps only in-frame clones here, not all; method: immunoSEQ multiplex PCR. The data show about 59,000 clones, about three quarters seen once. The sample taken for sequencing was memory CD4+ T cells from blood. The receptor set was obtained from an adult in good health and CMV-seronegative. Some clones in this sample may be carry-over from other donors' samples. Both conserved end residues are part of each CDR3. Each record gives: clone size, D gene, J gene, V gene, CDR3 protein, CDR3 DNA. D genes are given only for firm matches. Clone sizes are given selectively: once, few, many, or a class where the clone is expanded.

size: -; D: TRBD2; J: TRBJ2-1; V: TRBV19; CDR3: CASSTPAAASGYNEQFF; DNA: TGTGCCAGTAGTACCCCCGCAGCGGCTAGCGGGTACAATGAGCAGTTCTTC
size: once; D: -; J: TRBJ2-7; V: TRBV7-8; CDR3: CASSLRTAYEQYF; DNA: TGTGCCAGCAGCTTAAGGACAGCCTACGAGCAGTACTTC
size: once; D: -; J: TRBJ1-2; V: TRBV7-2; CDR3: CASSLAAGRRGYTF; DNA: TGTGCCAGCAGCTTAGCGGCAGGGCGACGCGGCTACACCTTC
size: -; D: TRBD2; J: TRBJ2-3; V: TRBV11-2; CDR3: CASSLGPLAGQDTQYF; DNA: TGTGCCAGCAGCCTAGGTCCCCTAGCGGGGCAAGATACGCAGTATTTT
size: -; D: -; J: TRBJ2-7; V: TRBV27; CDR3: CAAGRLSYEQYF; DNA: TGTGCCGCGGGACGGTTATCCTACGAGCAGTACTTC
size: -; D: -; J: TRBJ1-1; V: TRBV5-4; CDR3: CASSLNTEAFF; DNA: TGTGCCAGCAGCCTAAACACTGAAGCTTTCTTT
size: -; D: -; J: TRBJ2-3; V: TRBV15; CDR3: CATSSNRRNAQYF; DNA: TGTGCCACCAGCAGTAATCGGCGTAACGCGCAGTATTTT
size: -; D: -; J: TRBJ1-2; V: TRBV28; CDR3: CASSLPGVGYGYTF; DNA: TGTGCCAGCAGTTTACCTGGGGTTGGCTATGGCTACACCTTC
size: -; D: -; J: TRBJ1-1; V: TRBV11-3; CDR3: CASSLGMNTEAFF; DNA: TGTGCCAGCAGCCTCGGGATGAACACTGAAGCTTTCTTT
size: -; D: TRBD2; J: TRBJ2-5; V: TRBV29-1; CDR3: CSVAPGLRDETQYF; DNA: TGCAGCGTTGCCCCGGGACTAAGGGATGAGACCCAGTACTTC
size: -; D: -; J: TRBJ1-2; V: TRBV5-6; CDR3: CASSFGGRDYGYTF; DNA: TGTGCCAGCAGCTTTGGCGGCAGAGACTATGGCTACACCTTC
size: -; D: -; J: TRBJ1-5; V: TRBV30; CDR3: CAWSTRGDQPQHF; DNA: TGTGCCTGGAGTACTAGGGGGGATCAGCCCCAGCATTTT
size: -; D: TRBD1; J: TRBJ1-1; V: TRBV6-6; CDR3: CASRGQGAGNTEAFF; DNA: TGTGCCAGCAGGGGGCAGGGGGCAGGGAACACTGAAGCTTTCTTT
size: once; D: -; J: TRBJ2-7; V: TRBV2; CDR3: CASSVAAVSAEQYF; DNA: TGTGCCAGCAGTGTCGCAGCAGTATCGGCGGAGCAGTACTTC
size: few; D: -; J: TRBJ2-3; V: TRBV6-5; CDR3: CASSFRDTLTDTQYF; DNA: TGTGCCAGCAGTTTCCGGGACACTTTAACAGATACGCAGTATTTT
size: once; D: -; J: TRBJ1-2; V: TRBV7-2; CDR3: CASSLDRAYGYTF; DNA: TGTGCCAGCAGCTTAGACAGGGCCTATGGCTACACCTTC
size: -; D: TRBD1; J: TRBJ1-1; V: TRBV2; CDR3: CASFDRGGNTEAFF; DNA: TGTGCCAGCTTCGACAGGGGAGGGAACACTGAAGCTTTCTTT
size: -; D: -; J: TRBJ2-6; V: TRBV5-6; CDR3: CASRSRSGANVLTF; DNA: TGTGCCAGCAGGTCTAGATCCGGGGCCAACGTCCTGACTTTC
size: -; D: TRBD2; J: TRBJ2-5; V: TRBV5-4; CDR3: CASSMTSGGAAETQYF; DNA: TGTGCCAGCAGCATGACTAGCGGGGGGGCCGCAGAGACCCAGTACTTC
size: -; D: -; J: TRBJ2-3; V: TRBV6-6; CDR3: CASSYGLLTDTQYF; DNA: TGTGCCAGCAGTTACGGCCTACTCACAGATACGCAGTATTTT
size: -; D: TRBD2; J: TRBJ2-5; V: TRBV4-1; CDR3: CASSLRTSGQETQYF; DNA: TGCGCCAGCAGCTTACGGACTAGCGGGCAAGAGACCCAGTACTTC
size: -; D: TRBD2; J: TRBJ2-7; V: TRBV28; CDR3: CASSRLASSSYEQYF; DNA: TGTGCCAGCAGTAGACTAGCGAGTTCCTCCTACGAGCAGTACTTC
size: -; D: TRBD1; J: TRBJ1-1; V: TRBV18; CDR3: CASSGQAEAFF; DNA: TGTGCCAGCTCAGGACAGGCTGAAGCTTTCTTT
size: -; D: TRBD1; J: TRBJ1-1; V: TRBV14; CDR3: CASSQIGTGRPEAFF; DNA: TGTGCCAGCAGCCAGATAGGGACAGGGCGCCCTGAAGCTTTCTTT
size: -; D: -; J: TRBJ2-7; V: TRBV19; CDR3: CASSISYGGEQYF; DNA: TGTGCCAGTAGTATTTCTTACGGGGGCGAGCAGTACTTC
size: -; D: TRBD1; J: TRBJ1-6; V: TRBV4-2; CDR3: CASSRTFRTGDNSPLHF; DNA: TGTGCCAGCAGCCGGACTTTCAGGACAGGGGATAATTCACCCCTCCACTTT
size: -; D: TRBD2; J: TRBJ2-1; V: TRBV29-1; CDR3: CTGGAGNEQFF; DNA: TGTACCGGGGGGGCGGGCAATGAGCAGTTCTTC
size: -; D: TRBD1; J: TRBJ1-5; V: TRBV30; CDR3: CAWSVSGTENQPQHF; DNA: TGTGCCTGGAGTGTATCTGGGACAGAAAATCAGCCCCAGCATTTT
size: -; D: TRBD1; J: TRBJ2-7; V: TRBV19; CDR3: CASSMGQFTTYEQYF; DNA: TGTGCCAGTAGTATGGGACAGTTTACTACCTACGAGCAGTACTTC
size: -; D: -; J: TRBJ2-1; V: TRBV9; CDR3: CASSVGITVNEQFF; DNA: TGTGCCAGCAGCGTAGGTATAACCGTCAATGAGCAGTTCTTC
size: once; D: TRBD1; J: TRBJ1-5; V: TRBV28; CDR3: CASSDQQGAQTHQPQHF; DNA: TGTGCCAGCAGTGACCAACAGGGGGCCCAAACCCATCAGCCCCAGCATTTT
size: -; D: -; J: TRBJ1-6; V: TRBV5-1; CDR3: CASSSGVDNSPLHF; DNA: TGCGCCAGCAGTTCCGGGGTAGATAATTCACCCCTCCACTTT
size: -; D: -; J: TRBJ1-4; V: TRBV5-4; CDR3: CASSLRRYQNLFF; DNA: TGTGCCAGCAGCTTGCGCCGCTACCAAAACTTGTTTTTT
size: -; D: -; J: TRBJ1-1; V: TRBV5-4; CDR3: CASSLPQNTEAFF; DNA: TGTGCCAGCAGCTTGCCTCAGAACACTGAAGCTTTCTTT
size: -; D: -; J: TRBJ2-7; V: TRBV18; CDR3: CASSPGRRNYEQYF; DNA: TGTGCCAGCTCACCCGGACGAAGAAACTACGAGCAGTACTTC
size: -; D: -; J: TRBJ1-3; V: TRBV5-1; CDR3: CASSLGTESGNTIYF; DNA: TGCGCCAGCAGCTTGGGTACAGAATCTGGAAACACCATATATTTT
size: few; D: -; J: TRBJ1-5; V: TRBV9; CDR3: CASSVSGVSQPQHF; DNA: TGTGCCAGCAGCGTATCAGGGGTCAGTCAGCCCCAGCATTTT
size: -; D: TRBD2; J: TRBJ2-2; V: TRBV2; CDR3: CASRGGGAVGELFF; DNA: TGTGCCAGCAGAGGCGGGGGGGCCGTCGGGGAGCTGTTTTTT
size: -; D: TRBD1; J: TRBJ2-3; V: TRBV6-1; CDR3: CASSDGQDPTDTQYF; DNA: TGTGCCAGCAGTGATGGACAGGACCCCACAGATACGCAGTATTTT
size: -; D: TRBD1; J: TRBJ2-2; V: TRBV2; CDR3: CASSFQGAGELFF; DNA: TGTGCCAGCAGTTTTCAGGGGGCCGGGGAGCTGTTTTTT